This T cell receptor (beta chain) was identified during a study of beta chain features in type 1 diabetes. The entirety of the isolated RNA underwent reverse transcription, so expressed TCRB transcripts were sequenced. TCRdb's copy holds only in-frame clones and misses some; the assay was immunoSEQ multiplex PCR. The data hold under 550,000 clones, with about an eighth observed a single time. This clone has more than one count but fewer than ten. It was one heparinised blood draw, averaging about 116 mL, that each donor gave. With V trimmed by 3 bases and J by 4 bases, 6 bases remained unmatched. Germline CDR1 and CDR2: SGDLS and YYNGEE. CDR3 size: 14 residues.

The receptor was derived from a woman aged 18-30 years in good health. The sequenced sample consisted of naive CD4+ T cells from blood. The gene calls are TRBV9 and TRBJ2-7; 8 bases align to TRBD2. The CDR3 DNA follows: TGTGCCAGCAGCGCGACGGGACTAGAATACGAGCAGTACTTC. Protein: CASSATGLEYEQYF. Full variable domain (remainder filled in from reference TRBV9 and TRBJ2-7): DSGVTQTPKHLITATGQRVTLRCSPRSGDLSVYWYQQSLDQGLQFLIQYYNGEERAKGNILERFSAQQFPDLHSELNLSSLELGDSALYFCASSATGLEYEQYFGPGTRLTVT.